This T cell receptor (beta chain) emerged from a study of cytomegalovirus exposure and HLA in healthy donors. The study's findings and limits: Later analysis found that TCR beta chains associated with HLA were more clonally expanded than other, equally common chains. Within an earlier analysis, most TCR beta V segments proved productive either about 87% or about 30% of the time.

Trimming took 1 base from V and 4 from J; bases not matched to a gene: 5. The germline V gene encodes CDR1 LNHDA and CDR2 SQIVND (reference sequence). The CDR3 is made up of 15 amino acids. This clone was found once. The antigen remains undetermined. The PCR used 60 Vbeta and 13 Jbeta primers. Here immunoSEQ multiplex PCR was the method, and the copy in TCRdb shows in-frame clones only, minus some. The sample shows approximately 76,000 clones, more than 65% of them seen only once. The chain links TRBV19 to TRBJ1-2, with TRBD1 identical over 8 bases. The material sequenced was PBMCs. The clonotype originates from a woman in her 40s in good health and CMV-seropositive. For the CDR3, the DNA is TGTGCCAGTAGTATAGCCGCTACAGGGGGCTATGGCTACACCTTC. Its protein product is CASSIAATGGYGYTF. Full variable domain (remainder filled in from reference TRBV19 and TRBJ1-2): DGGITQSPKYLFRKEGQNVTLSCEQNLNHDAMYWYRQDPGQGLRLIYYSQIVNDFQKGDIAEGYSVSREKKESFPLTVTSAQKNPTAFYLCASSIAATGGYGYTFGSGTRLTVV.